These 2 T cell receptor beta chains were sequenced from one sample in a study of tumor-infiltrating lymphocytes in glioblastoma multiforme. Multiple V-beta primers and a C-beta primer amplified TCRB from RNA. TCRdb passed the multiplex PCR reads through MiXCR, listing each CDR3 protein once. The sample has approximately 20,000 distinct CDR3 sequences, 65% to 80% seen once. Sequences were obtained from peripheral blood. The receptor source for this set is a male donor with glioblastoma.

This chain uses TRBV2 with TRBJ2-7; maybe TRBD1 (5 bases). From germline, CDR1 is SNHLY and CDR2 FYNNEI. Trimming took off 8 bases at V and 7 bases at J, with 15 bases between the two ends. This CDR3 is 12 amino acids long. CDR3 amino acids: CASFPVPGEQYF. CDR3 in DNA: TGTGCCAGCTTCCCCGTGCCAGGGGAGCAGTACTTC. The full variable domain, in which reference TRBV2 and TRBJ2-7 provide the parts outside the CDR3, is EPEVTQTPSHQVTQMGQEVILRCVPISNHLYFYWYRQILGQKVEFLVSFYNNEISEKSEIFDDQFSVERPDGSNFTLKIRSTKLEDSAMYFCASFPVPGEQYFGPGTRLTVT.

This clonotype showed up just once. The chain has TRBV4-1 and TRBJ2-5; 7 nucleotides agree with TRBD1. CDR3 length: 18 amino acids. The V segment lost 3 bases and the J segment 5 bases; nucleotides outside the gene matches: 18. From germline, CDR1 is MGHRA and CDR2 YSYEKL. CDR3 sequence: CASSHMLGRVGGRETQYF. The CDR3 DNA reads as TGCGCCAGCAGCCACATGTTGGGGAGAGTAGGGGGCCGGGAGACCCAGTACTTC.